Below, one T cell receptor beta chain is given with its context. Its antigen is not identified. This specimen belongs to a study of OX40 agonist ivuxolimab in advanced cancers. Across the study: Patients received the agonistic anti-OX40 (CD134) antibody ivuxolimab. Overall study findings and caveats: The mean number of expanded clones was higher in CD8+ T cells than in CD4+.

Sequencing was performed with immunoSEQ multiplex PCR; in TCRdb, only in-frame clones are kept and a portion is missing. The data contain some 72,000 clones, over 80% of them singletons. This CDR3 contains 14 residues. Deletions cut 7 bases from V and 0 bases from J, with 12 bases between. The germline V gene has CDR1 LNHDA and CDR2 SQIVND (reference sequence). The sample in question was CD4+ or CD8+ T cells sorted from blood, obtained in a trial of the OX40 agonist ivuxolimab. The source is an adult with an advanced solid tumor such as melanoma, head and neck, liver or kidney cancer. The genes are TRBV19 and TRBJ1-2, with D uncertain. The CDR3 is CASKRDDANYGYTF. The DNA of the CDR3 is TGTGCCAGTAAGCGAGATGACGCTAACTATGGCTACACCTTC.